The following is a T cell receptor (beta chain) sequence with its context. This clonotype was counted at least ten times. The antigen this receptor binds is unknown. Base qualities are not provided; no much larger clone lies one nucleotide away. The germline V gene yields MDHEN for CDR1 and SYDVKM for CDR2. The CDR3 contains 12 residues, cysteine and phenylalanine counted. The entry retains the CDR3 DNA only, 36 bases that are in frame from base 1. Between the V and J ends, shortened by 3 bases and 7 bases respectively, the junction contains 6 bases. These data are taken from a study of patients and donors after allogeneic stem cell transplantation (dated by TCRdb to 2018 to 2021). To prepare the library, RT-PCR was applied. TCRdb records NextSeq 550 as the sequencer. TCRdb itself trimmed the public reads at Q25 with fastp, ran MiXCR and retained productive beta chains. Rows matching on CDR3 protein sequence are summarized as one entry with the most common DNA and genes. Within this sample are approximately 20,000 distinct CDR3 sequences, with 4.5% to 6% of them counted one time only. The ten largest clonotypes hold approximately 40% of the sample.

Sequencing used blood, either unsorted or a sorted T cell fraction (not recorded which). The sequence was obtained from a human donor who was either an allogeneic HSCT recipient or a stem cell or donor lymphocyte infusion donor (not recorded which). It is not recorded whose cells these are; they may come from a transplant donor. The sequence is built from TRBV28 and TRBJ1-4; the D gene assignment is ambiguous. The CDR3 region reads CASSFWGEKLFF. At the DNA level, the sequence is TGTGCCAGCAGTTTCTGGGGTGAAAAACTGTTTTTT. With the portions outside the CDR3 filled from the reference TRBV28 and TRBJ1-4 genes, the complete variable region becomes DVKVTQSSRYLVKRTGEKVFLECVQDMDHENMFWYRQDPGLGLRLIYFSYDVKMKEKGDIPEGYSVSREKKERFSLILESASTNQTSMYLCASSFWGEKLFFGSGTQLSVL.